The TCR beta chain under discussion was sequenced for a study of identical twins. This clonotype has at least ten counts. The target antigen is unknown. Study results and limitations: Beta out-of-frame sequences displayed a weaker excess of sharing between twins. Alpha sequences out of frame and shared by twins had excess low generation probability. Out-of-frame TCR alpha sharing in monozygotic twins exceeded recombination model predictions.

The cDNA had a unique molecular identifier and a template-switch universal primer site. TCRdb re-analysed the 5' RACE reads in MiXCR, keeping a single row per CDR3 protein. The sample shows around 670,000 distinct CDR3 sequences, approximately 6% of them seen only once. The V segment lost 6 bases and the J segment 7 bases; nucleotides outside the gene matches: 7. Germline V gives CDR1 DFQATT, CDR2 SNEGSKA (reference sequence). The length of the CDR3 is 13 residues. The chain employs TRBV20-1 and TRBJ2-1; TRBD2 matches at 9 bases. The sequenced material came from naive T cells sorted from blood. This receptor was identified in a man younger than 35 in good health. DNA for the CDR3: TGCAGTGCCGGGCGGCTAGCGGGAAATGAGCAGTTCTTC. This gives the protein CSAGRLAGNEQFF.